These 5 T cell receptor beta chains were sequenced from one sample in a study of blood T cell repertoires in COVID-19. Assay used: immunoSEQ multiplex PCR; TCRdb lists only in-frame clones, some missing. The table shows a few hundred thousand clones, with about 80% occurring only once. The specimen was PBMCs or T cells enriched from blood (not recorded which). The receptors come from a man aged 50-60 years who had recovered from COVID-19.

The chain uses TRBV19 and TRBJ1-2, with D perhaps matching TRBD1 (5 bases). V was pared by 9 bases and J by 1 base, with 18 bases between. The CDR3 runs to 15 residues. Germline-derived CDR1 and CDR2 are LNHDA and SQIVND (reference sequence). CDR3 protein: CASTGGLRFNYGYTF. The DNA for the CDR3 is TGTGCCAGCACCGGGGGTCTACGCTTTAACTATGGCTACACCTTC. Combining the CDR3 with reference TRBV19 and TRBJ1-2 gives the whole variable domain DGGITQSPKYLFRKEGQNVTLSCEQNLNHDAMYWYRQDPGQGLRLIYYSQIVNDFQKGDIAEGYSVSREKKESFPLTVTSAQKNPTAFYLCASTGGLRFNYGYTFGSGTRLTVV.

The chain couples TRBV28 to TRBJ2-1, with 10 nucleotides matching TRBD1. The CDR3 length is 15 residues. Germline CDR1 reads MDHEN; CDR2 reads SYDVKM. J was trimmed by 8 bases and V by 5 bases; bases with no gene match: 9. CDR3 amino acids: CASSPGTGVRYEQFF. In DNA, the CDR3 is TGTGCCAGCAGTCCCGGGACAGGGGTTAGGTATGAGCAGTTCTTC.

V and J are TRBV6-4 and TRBJ2-1; D may be TRBD2 (6 bases). Germline CDR1 reads MRHNA; CDR2 reads SNTAGT. Trimming left V 0 bases short and J 4 bases short, with 19 bases between. CDR3 length: 18 residues. CDR3 in amino acids: CASSDSRFRGMDYNEQFF. In nucleotides, the CDR3 is TGTGCCAGCAGTGACTCGAGATTTCGCGGGATGGATTACAATGAGCAGTTCTTC.

The chain couples TRBV28 to TRBJ2-3; 10 bases line up with TRBD2. Germline values: CDR1 MDHEN, CDR2 SYDVKM. With V trimmed by 6 bases and J by 8 bases, 14 bases remained unmatched. The CDR3 runs 16 residues. CDR3 DNA sequence: TGTGCCAGCAGCCGCCTTCGGGCTAGCGGGAGTTCTACGCAGTATTTT. Its translation is CASSRLRASGSSTQYF.

The chain has TRBV19 and TRBJ2-7; weak D call: TRBD2 (5 bases). V lost 7 bases and J lost 2, with 12 bases in between. This CDR3 is built from 13 residues. Per germline, CDR1 LNHDA and CDR2 SQIVND (reference sequence). This CDR3 is CASTPGSTYEQYF. In DNA, the CDR3 is TGTGCCAGTACGCCGGGATCTACCTACGAGCAGTACTTC.